This section outlines one T cell receptor (beta chain) sequence together with its context. The target antigen is unknown. This record belongs to a study of cytomegalovirus exposure and HLA in healthy donors. Study background: The Caucasian-associated ancestry cluster contained 75% to 85% of the 300 to 400 genotyped donors.

PCR involved 60 Vbeta and 13 Jbeta primers. Repertoires were generated with immunoSEQ multiplex PCR, while TCRdb's copy carries only in-frame clones and drops some. The table shows about 260,000 clones, with roughly two thirds occurring only once. This CDR3 has 14 residues. Germline V gene lookup returns CDR1 SGHDT and CDR2 YYEEEE. Trimming removed 4 bases at V and 15 bases at J, with 22 bases between. Study findings and constraints: Exclusion as indistinguishable affected some V segments, including TRBV6-2 and TRBV6-3. Among the most significant clusters, several appeared linked to common viral pathogens in a later analysis. A later analysis, which compared TCR beta chains of equal frequency, found the HLA-associated ones more clonally expanded.

V is TRBV5-6 and J is TRBJ1-4; D remains ambiguous. The receptor was derived from a female donor in good health and CMV-seronegative. Sample: PBMCs. The CDR3 bases are TGTGCCAGCAGCCTCCGACAACCAGCCGTTGATGTGTTTTTT. Translating gives CASSLRQPAVDVFF.